This note documents a single T cell receptor beta chain sequence. Its antigen is undetermined. This may come from a read error, since a much larger clone is one base off. CDR1 and CDR2 from the germline V gene are SEHNR and FQNEAQ (reference sequence). This CDR3 has 14 residues. This sample is drawn from a study of blood T cells in healthy people across ages. In the study overall: T cells yielded about one barcoded beta molecule per two cells through template switching. Study outcomes and limitations: A roughly linear age-dependent decrease characterized TCR beta diversity per million T cells. Diversity of TCR beta correlated strongly with naive T cell percentage.

Primed by a sample-barcoded 5' primer and a J-beta primer mix, a second PCR proceeded for roughly 7 to 12 cycles. TCRdb used MiXCR to reprocess the 5' RACE reads, holding one entry per CDR3 protein. Among about 970,000 distinct CDR3 sequences listed, roughly 50% were seen once. Ten milliliters of peripheral blood were drawn from each donor into EDTA-treated tubes. What was sequenced was blood. The V call is TRBV7-9, the J call TRBJ2-1, with a tentative D call TRBD2 (7 bases). The clonotype was recovered from a woman aged 60 to 75 in good health. CDR3 nucleotides: TGTGCCAGCAGTAAGGGAGGGGGATACAATGTGCAGTTCTTC. The encoded protein is CASSKGGGYNVQFF.